This T cell receptor (beta chain) emerged from a study of T cells after somatic rescue of genetic block. Clones were sequenced by immunoSEQ multiplex PCR, and TCRdb holds only the in-frame ones, with some missing. The repertoire includes tens of thousands of clones, approximately 90% of them detected once, and about 1.5% sits in the top ten. The CDR3 is made up of 14 amino acids. The ends lost 6 bases at V and 5 bases at J; junction bases unmatched: 9. The V gene's germline CDR1 is MGHDK and CDR2 SYGVNS. The sequencing sample was made of peripheral blood mononuclear cells (PBMCs). The source of this sequence is a woman younger than 30. The chain employs TRBV25-1 and TRBJ2-7, with TRBD2 identical over 8 bases. CDR3: CASSPSGLPHEQYF. The CDR3 coding sequence is TGTGCCAGCAGCCCTAGCGGGCTCCCCCACGAGCAGTACTTC.